This T cell receptor beta chain was identified in a study of neoadjuvant anti-PD-1 for oral cavity cancer. Across the whole study: Patients without progression received a fourth nivolumab dose around day 43, then surgical resection on days 50-56. Study-wide results and limits: Non-responders to neoadjuvant nivolumab had significantly more clonal PBMC T cells than responders.

Clones were read by immunoSEQ multiplex PCR, and TCRdb kept only the in-frame ones, dropping some. This table holds about 13,000 clones, 67% found once. The CDR3 runs 17 residues. Germline values: CDR1 SGHRS, CDR2 YFSETQ. Unmatched junction bases numbered 17, after V lost 5 bases and J lost 8 bases. Time point defined: after neoadjuvant nivolumab, at surgical resection. Analysis of PBMCs was direct, with no culture step. Concerning this clone itself: Its antigen is currently unknown.

Sequencing used PBMCs, obtained after nivolumab (anti-PD-1) treatment. The source of this sequence is a person aged 35-79 years with oral cavity squamous cell carcinoma. The chain recombines TRBV5-1 with TRBJ2-1; the match to TRBD2 covers 9 bases. The CDR3 protein is CASRPESGLAPGDEQFF. Here the CDR3 DNA reads TGCGCCAGCAGGCCTGAATCGGGACTAGCACCTGGGGATGAGCAGTTCTTC.